This T cell receptor beta chain is drawn from a study of human T cells and chemical hapten exposure. This clonotype was seen many times. Documented time point: patch test 2, 6 weeks after DPC sensitization. The treatment denotes: therapeutic diphenylcyclopropenone sensitization with weekly scalp DPC. TCRdb called the RACE reads again in MiXCR, with one record for every CDR3 protein. Of some 84,000 distinct CDR3 sequences in the sample, 8% to 13% were seen once. This TCR was recovered from a woman aged 45 to 65 with alopecia areata. Some clones in this sample may be carry-over from other donors' samples. Sample: whole blood, taken in connection with sensitization to the hapten diphenylcyclopropenone (DPC).

The CDR3 reads CATSDPLAGPYNEQFF. For the CDR3, the DNA is TGTGCCACCAGTGATCCCCTAGCGGGACCCTACAATGAGCAGTTCTTC. This chain links TRBV24-1 with TRBJ2-1; TRBD2 aligns across 9 bases. The CDR3 runs to 16 residues. V gave up 3 bases and J gave up 2 bases; unmatched junction bases: 4. Germline V gene data show CDR1 as KGHDR and CDR2 as SFDVKD.